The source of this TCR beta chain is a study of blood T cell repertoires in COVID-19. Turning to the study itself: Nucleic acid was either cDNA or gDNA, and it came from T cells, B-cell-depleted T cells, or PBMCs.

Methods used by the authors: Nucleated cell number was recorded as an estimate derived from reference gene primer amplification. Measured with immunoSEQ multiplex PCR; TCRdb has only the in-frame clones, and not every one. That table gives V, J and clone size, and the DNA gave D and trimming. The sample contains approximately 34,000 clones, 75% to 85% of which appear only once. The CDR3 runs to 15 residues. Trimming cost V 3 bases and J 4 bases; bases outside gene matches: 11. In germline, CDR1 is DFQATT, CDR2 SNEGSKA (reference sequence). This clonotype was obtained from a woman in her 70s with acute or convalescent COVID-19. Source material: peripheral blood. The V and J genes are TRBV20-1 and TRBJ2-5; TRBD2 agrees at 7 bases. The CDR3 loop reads CSASRFRAGVETQYF. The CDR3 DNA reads TGCAGTGCTAGTCGGTTTCGGGCGGGGGTAGAGACCCAGTACTTC.